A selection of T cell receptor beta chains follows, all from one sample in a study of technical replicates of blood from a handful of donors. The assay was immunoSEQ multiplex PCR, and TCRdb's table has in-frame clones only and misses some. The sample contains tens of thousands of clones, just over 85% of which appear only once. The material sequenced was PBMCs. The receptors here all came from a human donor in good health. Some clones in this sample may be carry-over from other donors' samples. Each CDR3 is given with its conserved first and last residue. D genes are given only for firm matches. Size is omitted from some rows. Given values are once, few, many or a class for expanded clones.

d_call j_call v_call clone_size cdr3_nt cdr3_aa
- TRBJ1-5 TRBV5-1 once TGCGCCAGCAGCTTGAATTTTGGGGGCGATCAGCCCCAGCATTTT CASSLNFGGDQPQHF
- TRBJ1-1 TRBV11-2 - TGTGCCAGCAGCTTAGAGAACCCAACAGGGAACACTGAAGCTTTCTTT CASSLENPTGNTEAFF
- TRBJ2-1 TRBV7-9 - TGTGCCAGCAGCTTATGGGGGGACGAAAATGATGAGCAGTTCTTC CASSLWGDENDEQFF
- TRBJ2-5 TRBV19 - TGTGCCAGTAGTATAATCGGGGTTAGGGGGGAGACCCAGTACTTC CASSIIGVRGETQYF
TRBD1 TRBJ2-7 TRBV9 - TGTGCCAGCAGCGTAGAAGACAGGGACCACGAGCAGTACTTC CASSVEDRDHEQYF
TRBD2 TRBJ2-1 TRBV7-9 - TGTGCCAGCAGCGTAGCCGCGGGAGGGTTGAGTGAGCAGTTCTTC CASSVAAGGLSEQFF
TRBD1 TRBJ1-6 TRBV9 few TGTGCCAGCAGCACAAAACAGGGGGCCTCCGATTCACCCCTCCACTTT CASSTKQGASDSPLHF
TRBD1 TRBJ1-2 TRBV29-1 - TGCAGCGTGACCGGACAGGGTAATGGCTACACCTTC CSVTGQGNGYTF
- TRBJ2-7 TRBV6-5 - TGTGCCAGCAGTTACTCGAGACAGTACGAGCAGTACTTC CASSYSRQYEQYF
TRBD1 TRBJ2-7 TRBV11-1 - TGTGCCAGCAGCTGGGGACAGGGCTCCTCCTACGAGCAGTACTTC CASSWGQGSSYEQYF
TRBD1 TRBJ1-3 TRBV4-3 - TGCGCCAGCAGCCAAGATTGGGGACCGACAGGGGGTGGAAACACCATATATTTT CASSQDWGPTGGGNTIYF
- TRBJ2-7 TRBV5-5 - TGTGCCAGCAGCTTTCGTCCAGCAGCGGAGGGATCCTACGAGCAGTACTTC CASSFRPAAEGSYEQYF
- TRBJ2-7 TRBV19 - TGTGCCAGTAGTATTCAGGGCGTTGGGGAATTCGAGCAGTACTTC CASSIQGVGEFEQYF